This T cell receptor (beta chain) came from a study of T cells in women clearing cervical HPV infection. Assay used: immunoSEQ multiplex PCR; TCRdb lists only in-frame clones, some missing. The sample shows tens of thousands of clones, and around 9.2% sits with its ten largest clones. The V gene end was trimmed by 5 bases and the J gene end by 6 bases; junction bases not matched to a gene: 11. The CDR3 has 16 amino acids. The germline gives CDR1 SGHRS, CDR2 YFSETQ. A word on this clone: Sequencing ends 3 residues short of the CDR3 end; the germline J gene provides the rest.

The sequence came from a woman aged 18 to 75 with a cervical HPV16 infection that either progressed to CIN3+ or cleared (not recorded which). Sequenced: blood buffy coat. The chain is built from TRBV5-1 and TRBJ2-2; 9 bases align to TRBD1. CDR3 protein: CASRQTGGPYSGELFF. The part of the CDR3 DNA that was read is TGCGCCAGCAGACAAACAGGGGGCCCGTATTCCGGGGAG.